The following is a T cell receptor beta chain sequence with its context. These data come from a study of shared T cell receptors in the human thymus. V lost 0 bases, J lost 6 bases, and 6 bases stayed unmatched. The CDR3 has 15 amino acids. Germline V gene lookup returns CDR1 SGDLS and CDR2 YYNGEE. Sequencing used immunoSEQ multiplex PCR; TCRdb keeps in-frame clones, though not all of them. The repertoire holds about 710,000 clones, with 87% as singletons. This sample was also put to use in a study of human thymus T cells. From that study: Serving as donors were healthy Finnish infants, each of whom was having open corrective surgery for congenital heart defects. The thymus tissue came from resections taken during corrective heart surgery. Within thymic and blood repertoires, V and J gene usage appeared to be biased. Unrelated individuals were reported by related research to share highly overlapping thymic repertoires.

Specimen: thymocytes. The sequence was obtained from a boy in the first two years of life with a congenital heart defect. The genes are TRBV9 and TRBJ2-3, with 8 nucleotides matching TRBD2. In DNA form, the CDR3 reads TGTGCCAGCAGCGTAGGGGGCGGCGGGAGGGATACGCAGTATTTT. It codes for CASSVGGGGRDTQYF.